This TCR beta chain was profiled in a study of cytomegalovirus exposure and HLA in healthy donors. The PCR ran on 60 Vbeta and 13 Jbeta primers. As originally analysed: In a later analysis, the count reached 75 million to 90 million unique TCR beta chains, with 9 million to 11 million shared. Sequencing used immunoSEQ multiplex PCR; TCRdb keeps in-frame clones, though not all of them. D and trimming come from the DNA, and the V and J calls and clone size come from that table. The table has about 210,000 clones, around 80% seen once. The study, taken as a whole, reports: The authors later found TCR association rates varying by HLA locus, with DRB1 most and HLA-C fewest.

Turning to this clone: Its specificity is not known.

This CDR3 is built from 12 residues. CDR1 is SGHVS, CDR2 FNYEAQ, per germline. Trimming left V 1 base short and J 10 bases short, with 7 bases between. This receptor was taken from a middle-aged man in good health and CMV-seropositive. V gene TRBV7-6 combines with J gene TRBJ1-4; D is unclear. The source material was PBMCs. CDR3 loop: CASSLDGLKLFF. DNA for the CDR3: TGTGCCAGCAGCTTAGACGGTCTAAAACTGTTTTTT.